This TCR beta chain was profiled in a study of T cells after yellow fever vaccination. TCRdb re-derived calls from the 5' RACE reads in MiXCR, one entry per CDR3 protein. The sample includes about 550,000 distinct CDR3 sequences, 19% of them seen just once. The trim removed 2 bases at V and 7 bases at J, leaving 13 bases unmatched. Germline-derived CDR1 and CDR2 are MNHEY and SMNVEV (reference sequence). The CDR3 has 18 residues. This specimen consisted of PBMCs, obtained 15 days after the yellow fever booster vaccination. The chain couples TRBV27 to TRBJ2-2; 10 bases agree with TRBD2. The source is a man aged 25-45 years who received the YFV17D yellow fever vaccine. CDR3 protein: CASSLVPLAGPGYGELFF. The DNA of the CDR3 is TGTGCCAGCAGTTTAGTCCCACTAGCGGGACCGGGTTACGGGGAGCTGTTTTTT.